This is a list of T cell receptor beta chains from one sample in a study of OX40 agonist ivuxolimab in advanced cancers. Assay used: immunoSEQ multiplex PCR; TCRdb lists only in-frame clones, some missing. The data hold about 33,000 clones, with approximately 90% observed a single time. The sequencing used CD4+ or CD8+ T cells sorted from blood, collected in a trial of the OX40 agonist ivuxolimab. These receptors all come from an adult with an advanced solid tumor such as melanoma, head and neck, liver or kidney cancer. The CDR3 runs from the conserved cysteine through the conserved F or W. A D gene is named only where the DNA matches it firmly. Size is stated for part of the rows, as once, few or many counts, or as a class when the clone is expanded.

d_call,j_call,clone_size,v_call,cdr3_aa,cdr3_nt
TRBD1,TRBJ2-7,once,TRBV7-2,CASSLTGYGEQYF,TGTGCCAGCAGCTTGACAGGGTATGGCGAGCAGTACTTC
TRBD2,TRBJ2-5,.,TRBV29-1,CSVAVGGWRETQYF,TGCAGCGTTGCGGTGGGAGGGTGGAGAGAGACCCAGTACTTC
.,TRBJ2-1,.,TRBV4-1,CASSQGQADYNEQFF,TGCGCCAGCAGCCAAGGCCAGGCAGATTACAATGAGCAGTTCTTC
TRBD1,TRBJ2-5,.,TRBV28,CASKGQGAQTQYF,TGTGCCAGCAAGGGACAGGGGGCGCAGACCCAGTACTTC
TRBD1,TRBJ1-2,.,TRBV9,CASSLRTGSNNYGYTF,TGTGCCAGCAGCCTCAGGACAGGGTCGAATAACTATGGCTACACCTTC
TRBD1,TRBJ1-1,.,TRBV27,CASSYGDRGNTEAFF,TGTGCCAGCAGTTACGGGGACAGGGGGAACACTGAAGCTTTCTTT
.,TRBJ1-1,.,TRBV11-3,CASSAVGVDTEAFF,TGTGCCAGCAGCGCCGTCGGGGTTGACACTGAAGCTTTCTTT
TRBD1,TRBJ1-1,.,TRBV14,CASSRATGINTEAFF,TGTGCCAGCAGCCGCGCGACAGGGATTAACACTGAAGCTTTCTTT
.,TRBJ1-6,.,TRBV28,CASSGGRLGNSPLHF,TGTGCCAGCAGTGGTGGGAGACTTGGCAATTCACCCCTCCACTTT
TRBD1,TRBJ1-1,.,TRBV5-1,CASSLEGQGWPMNTEAFF,TGCGCCAGCAGCTTGGAGGGACAGGGGTGGCCCATGAACACTGAAGCTTTCTTT
.,TRBJ2-6,.,TRBV27,CASSQGWQSSGANVLTF,TGTGCCAGCAGTCAGGGGTGGCAGAGCTCTGGGGCCAACGTCCTGACTTTC
.,TRBJ2-4,.,TRBV29-1,CSVLLKGLAKNIQYF,TGCAGCGTCCTGCTAAAGGGGCTAGCCAAAAACATTCAGTACTTC